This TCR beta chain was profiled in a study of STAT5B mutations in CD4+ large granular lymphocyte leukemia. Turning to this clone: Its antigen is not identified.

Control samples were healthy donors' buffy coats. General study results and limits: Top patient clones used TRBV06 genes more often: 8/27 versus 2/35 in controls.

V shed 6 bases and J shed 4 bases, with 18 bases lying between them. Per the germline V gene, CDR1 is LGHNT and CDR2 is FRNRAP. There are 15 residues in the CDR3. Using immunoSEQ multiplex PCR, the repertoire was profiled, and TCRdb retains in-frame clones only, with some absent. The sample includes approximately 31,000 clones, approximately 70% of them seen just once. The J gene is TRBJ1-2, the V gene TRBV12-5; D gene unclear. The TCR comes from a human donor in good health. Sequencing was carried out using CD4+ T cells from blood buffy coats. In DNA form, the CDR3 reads TGTGCTAGTGGCCCCCCGGGTGAGGAGACCTATGGCTACACCTTC. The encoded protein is CASGPPGEETYGYTF. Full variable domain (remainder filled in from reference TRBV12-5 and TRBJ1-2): DARVTQTPRHKVTEMGQEVTMRCQPILGHNTVFWYRQTMMQGLELLAYFRNRAPLDDSGMPKDRFSAEMPDATLATLKIQPSEPRDSAVYFCASGPPGEETYGYTFGSGTRLTVV.